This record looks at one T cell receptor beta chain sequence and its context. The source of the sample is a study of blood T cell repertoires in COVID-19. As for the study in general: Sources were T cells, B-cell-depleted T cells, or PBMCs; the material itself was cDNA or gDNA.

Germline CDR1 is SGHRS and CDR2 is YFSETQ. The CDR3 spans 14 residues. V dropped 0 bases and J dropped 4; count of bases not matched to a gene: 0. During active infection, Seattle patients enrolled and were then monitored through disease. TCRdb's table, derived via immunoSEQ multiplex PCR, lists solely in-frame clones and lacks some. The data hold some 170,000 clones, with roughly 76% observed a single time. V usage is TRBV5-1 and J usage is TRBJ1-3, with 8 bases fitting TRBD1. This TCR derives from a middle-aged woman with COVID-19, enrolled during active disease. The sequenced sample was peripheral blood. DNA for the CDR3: TGCGCCAGCAGCTTGGGGGACAGGGGAAACACCATATATTTT. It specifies CASSLGDRGNTIYF.